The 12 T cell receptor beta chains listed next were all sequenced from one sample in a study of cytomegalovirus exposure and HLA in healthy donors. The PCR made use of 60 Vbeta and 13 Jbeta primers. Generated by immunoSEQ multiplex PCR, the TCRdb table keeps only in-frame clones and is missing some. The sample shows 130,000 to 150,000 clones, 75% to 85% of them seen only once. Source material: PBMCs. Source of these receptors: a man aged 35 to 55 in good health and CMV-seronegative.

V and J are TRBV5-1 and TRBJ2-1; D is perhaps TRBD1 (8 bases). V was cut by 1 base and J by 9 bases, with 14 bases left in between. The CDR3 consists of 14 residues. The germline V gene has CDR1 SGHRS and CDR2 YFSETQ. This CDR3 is CASSLPDREGEQFF. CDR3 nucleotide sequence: TGCGCCAGCAGCTTGCCGGACAGGGAGGGTGAGCAGTTCTTC.

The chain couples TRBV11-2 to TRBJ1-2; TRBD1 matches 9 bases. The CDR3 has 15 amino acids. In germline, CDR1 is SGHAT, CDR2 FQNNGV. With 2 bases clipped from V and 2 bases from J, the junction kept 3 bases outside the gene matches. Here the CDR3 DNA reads TGTGCCAGCAGCTTAAGGACAGGGGCGAACTATGGCTACACCTTC. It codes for CASSLRTGANYGYTF.

CDR3 sequence (DNA): TGTGCCAGCAGCTCGGAGGGGACAGTCAGCACAGATACGCAGTATTTT. It yields the protein CASSSEGTVSTDTQYF. This rearrangement joins TRBV7-9 to TRBJ2-3; D perhaps matches TRBD1 (7 bases). Germline CDR1 reads SEHNR; CDR2 reads FQNEAQ (reference sequence). Deletions cut 4 bases from V and 0 bases from J, with 14 bases between. The CDR3 consists of 16 residues.

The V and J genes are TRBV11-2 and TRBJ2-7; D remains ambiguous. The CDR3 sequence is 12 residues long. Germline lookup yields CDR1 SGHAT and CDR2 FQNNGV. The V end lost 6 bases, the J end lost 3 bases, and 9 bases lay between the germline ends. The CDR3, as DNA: TGTGCCAGCAGGTGGCAAAACTACGAGCAGTACTTC. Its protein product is CASRWQNYEQYF.

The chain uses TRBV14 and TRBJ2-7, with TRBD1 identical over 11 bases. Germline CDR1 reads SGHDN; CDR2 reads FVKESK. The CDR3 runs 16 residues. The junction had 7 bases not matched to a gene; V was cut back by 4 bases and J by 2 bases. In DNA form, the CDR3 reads TGTGCCAGCAGCCGAGTACCGGGACAGGGGGCCTACGAGCAGTACTTC. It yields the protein CASSRVPGQGAYEQYF.

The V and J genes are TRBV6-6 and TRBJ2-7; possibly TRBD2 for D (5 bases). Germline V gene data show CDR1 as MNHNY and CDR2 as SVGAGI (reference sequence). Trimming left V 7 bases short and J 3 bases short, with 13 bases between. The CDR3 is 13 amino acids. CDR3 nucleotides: TGTGCCAGCACCCCCGGGATAAGCTACGAGCAGTACTTC. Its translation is CASTPGISYEQYF.

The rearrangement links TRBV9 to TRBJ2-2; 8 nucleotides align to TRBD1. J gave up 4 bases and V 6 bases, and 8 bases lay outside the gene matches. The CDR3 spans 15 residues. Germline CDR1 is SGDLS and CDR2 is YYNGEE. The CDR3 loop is CASTDRTGSTGELFF. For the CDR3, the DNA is TGTGCCAGCACCGACAGGACAGGGAGCACCGGGGAGCTGTTTTTT.

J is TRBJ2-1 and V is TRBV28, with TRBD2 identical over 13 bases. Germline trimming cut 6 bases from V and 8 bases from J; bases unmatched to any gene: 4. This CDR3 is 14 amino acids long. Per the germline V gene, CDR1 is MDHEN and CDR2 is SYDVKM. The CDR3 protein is CASSRLAGGHEQFF. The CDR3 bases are TGTGCCAGCAGCCGACTAGCGGGGGGACATGAGCAGTTCTTC.

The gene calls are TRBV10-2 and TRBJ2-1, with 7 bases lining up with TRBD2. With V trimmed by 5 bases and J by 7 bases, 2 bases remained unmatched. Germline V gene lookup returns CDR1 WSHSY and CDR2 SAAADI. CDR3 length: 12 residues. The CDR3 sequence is CASSSGVNEQFF. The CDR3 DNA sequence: TGCGCCAGCAGTAGCGGGGTTAATGAGCAGTTCTTC.

This chain's CDR3 is CASSHEDTGVNYGYTF. In DNA, the CDR3 is TGCGCCAGCAGCCACGAAGATACAGGAGTGAACTATGGCTACACCTTC. V usage is TRBV4-1 and J usage is TRBJ1-2; weak D call: TRBD1 (5 bases). Germline CDR1 and CDR2: MGHRA and YSYEKL. The CDR3 is made up of 16 amino acids. Trimming cost V 3 bases and J 2 bases, with 16 bases left between them.

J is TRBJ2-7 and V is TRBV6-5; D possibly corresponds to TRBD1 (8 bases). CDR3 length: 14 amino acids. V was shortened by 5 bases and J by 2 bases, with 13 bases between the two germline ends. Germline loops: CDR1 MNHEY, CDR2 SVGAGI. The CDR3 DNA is TGTGCCAGCAGTCCACAGGGGGGGCCCTACGAGCAGTACTTC. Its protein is CASSPQGGPYEQYF.

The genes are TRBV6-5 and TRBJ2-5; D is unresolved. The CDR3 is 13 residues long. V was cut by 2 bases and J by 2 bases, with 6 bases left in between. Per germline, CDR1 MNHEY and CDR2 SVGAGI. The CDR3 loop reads CASSYTRQETQYF. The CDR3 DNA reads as TGTGCCAGCAGTTACACCAGGCAAGAGACCCAGTACTTC.